The 27 T cell receptor beta chains in this list originate from one sample, sequenced in a study of sequential checkpoint blockade in melanoma (dated by TCRdb to the late 2010s). Libraries were constructed by the immunoSEQ multiplex PCR assay. Entries here come from immuneACCESS through TCRdb and include only in-frame sequences with V and J called. Some clones fail to appear in such tables; in the studies checked, an unresolved V gene covers under half of the shortfall, and the cause of the remainder is unknown. The sample has 8,100 or so clones on record, 25% to 35% of them singletons. In total, the top ten clones hold over 5% of the sample. Per the publication, the treatment or condition label means: randomized to nivolumab then ipilimumab (arm A) or the reverse (arm B). Source: tumor tissue (inferred from file names), taken from a patient given nivolumab and ipilimumab in sequence. The receptor source for this set is a human donor with melanoma.

The V gene is TRBV6-8, the J gene TRBJ2-6; 12 bases are shared with TRBD2. Germline CDR1 is MNHGY and CDR2 is SAAAGT. V lost 6 bases to trimming and J lost 2 bases; unmatched junction nucleotides: 5. This CDR3 is 17 amino acids long. CDR3 in amino acids: CASRMLAGGAGANVLTF. The CDR3 region has the DNA TGTGCCAGCAGAATGCTAGCGGGAGGGGCTGGGGCCAACGTCCTGACTTTC.

The V and J genes are TRBV11-3 and TRBJ2-3; 12 bases line up with TRBD2. The CDR3 loop spans 16 amino acids. Unmatched junction bases numbered 9, after V lost 7 bases and J lost 4 bases. Germline lookup yields CDR1 SGHNT and CDR2 YENEEA. The CDR3 sequence: CASTKWGLAGPDTQYF. CDR3 in DNA: TGTGCCAGCACCAAATGGGGACTAGCGGGCCCAGATACGCAGTATTTT.

Ten or more counts support this clone. This chain connects TRBV11-3 to TRBJ2-3; D not certain. This CDR3 comprises 14 residues. Germline V lookup: CDR1 SGHNT, CDR2 YENEEA. Trimming took off 7 bases at V and 1 base at J, with 12 bases between the two ends. This CDR3 reads CASTGPWGTDTQYF. The DNA of the CDR3 is TGTGCCAGCACTGGCCCGTGGGGCACAGATACGCAGTATTTT.

This chain links TRBV19 with TRBJ1-1; no clear D. The germline CDR1 and CDR2 sequences are LNHDA and SQIVND (reference sequence). Trimming cost V 7 bases and J 4 bases, with 13 bases left between them. The CDR3 is made up of 13 amino acids. CDR3 DNA sequence: TGTGCCAGTATCACCCCGGAGGGCACTGAAGCTTTCTTT. Amino acids: CASITPEGTEAFF.

This clone is large (0.1 to 1%) by share. The V call is TRBV18, the J call TRBJ2-1; 8 bases map to TRBD2. The CDR3 sequence is 16 residues long. The J segment lost 2 bases and the V segment lost 2 bases, leaving 5 bases of the junction unmatched. The V gene's germline CDR1 is KGHSH and CDR2 LQKENI. CDR3 amino acids: CASSPDPGGTYNEQFF. CDR3 nucleotides: TGTGCCAGCTCACCAGACCCGGGGGGGACCTACAATGAGCAGTTCTTC.

The chain carries TRBV19 and TRBJ2-1, with 12 bases fitting TRBD2. Per the germline V gene, CDR1 is LNHDA and CDR2 is SQIVND (reference sequence). The V segment lost 1 base and the J segment 5 bases; nucleotides outside the gene matches: 6. This CDR3 comprises 17 residues. The CDR3 sequence: CASSIVPSGRVNNEQFF. The CDR3 DNA is TGTGCCAGTAGTATAGTACCTAGCGGGAGGGTCAACAATGAGCAGTTCTTC.

This chain uses TRBV6-8 with TRBJ2-2; D might be TRBD2 (6 bases). Between the trimmed V and J ends, which lost 8 bases and 0 bases, there was a span of 13 bases. This CDR3 has 15 residues. From germline, CDR1 is MNHGY and CDR2 SAAAGT. The CDR3 nucleotides read TGTGCCAGCCGGTATAGCGGCGCGAACACCGGGGAGCTGTTTTTT. The encoded protein is CASRYSGANTGELFF.

The chain is built from TRBV2 and TRBJ1-5; no firm D call. The germline V gene has CDR1 SNHLY and CDR2 FYNNEI. V dropped 6 bases and J dropped 5 bases, with 8 bases sitting between them. The CDR3 spans 12 residues. The CDR3, as DNA: TGTGCCAGCAGCCCAGATGATCAGCCCCAGCATTTT. Its protein product is CASSPDDQPQHF.

The sample holds a few counts of this clone. The J gene is TRBJ1-2, the V gene TRBV6-8, with D perhaps TRBD1 (6 bases). V dropped 5 bases and J dropped 1 base, with 11 bases sitting between them. The CDR3 spans 14 residues. Germline-derived CDR1 and CDR2 are MNHGY and SAAAGT. The DNA for the CDR3 is TGTGCCAGCAGTAAAGGGGGAAATAACTATGGCTACACCTTC. This translates into CASSKGGNNYGYTF.

This clone has just a few counts. CDR3 nucleotide sequence: TGTGCCATCAGTGAGGCCGGGACGCAGCCCTACGAGCAGTACTTC. This gives the protein CAISEAGTQPYEQYF. This chain connects TRBV10-3 to TRBJ2-7, with D perhaps TRBD1 or TRBD2 (5 bases each). There are 15 residues in the CDR3. Germline V lookup: CDR1 ENHRY, CDR2 SYGVKD. With 2 bases removed from V and 2 bases from J, the gap between germline ends came to 13 bases.

This clone was seen more than once but under ten times. This chain joins TRBV9 and TRBJ1-3, with 7 positions matching TRBD1. Germline V gene sequence: CDR1 SGDLS, CDR2 YYNGEE. The CDR3 is 18 residues long. V lost 3 bases, J lost 0 bases, and 12 bases stayed unmatched. The CDR3 DNA sequence: TGTGCCAGCAGCGCACTTGCCGGGACAGCTAGCTCTGGAAACACCATATATTTT. Its translation is CASSALAGTASSGNTIYF.

This clone was observed once. The chain uses TRBV30 and TRBJ2-5; no clear D. Trimming stripped 2 bases from V and 5 bases from J, with 12 bases between. This CDR3 is 13 amino acids long. Germline-derived CDR1 and CDR2 are GTSNPN and SVGIG (reference sequence). DNA for the CDR3: TGTGCCTGGAGTCCCAGGTCGTGGGAGACCCAGTACTTC. It specifies CAWSPRSWETQYF.

This rearrangement joins TRBV25-1 to TRBJ2-7, with 7 bases lining up with TRBD1. V lost 5 bases to trimming and J lost 1 base; unmatched junction nucleotides: 5. Germline-derived CDR1 and CDR2 are MGHDK and SYGVNS. The CDR3 has 14 residues. CDR3 loop: CASSPRQGSYEQYF. For the CDR3, the DNA is TGTGCCAGCAGTCCCAGACAGGGTTCCTACGAGCAGTACTTC.

This sequence joins TRBV10-1 and TRBJ2-1; D remains unclear. Germline-derived CDR1 and CDR2 are WNHNN and SYGVQD (reference sequence). V shed 10 bases and J shed 12 bases, with 16 bases lying between them. The CDR3 is made up of 11 amino acids. CDR3 DNA: TGCGCCACCTGGGATGAGTCAAGGCAGTTCTTC. This encodes CATWDESRQFF.

The rearrangement uses TRBV5-1 and TRBJ1-5; 8 positions match TRBD1. This CDR3 spans 15 amino acids. Trimming removed 0 bases from V and 5 bases from J; junction bases left unmatched: 4. Germline V gene sequence: CDR1 SGHRS, CDR2 YFSETQ. CDR3 sequence (DNA): TGCGCCAGCAGCTTGGATCCACAGGGGGATCAGCCCCAGCATTTT. As protein: CASSLDPQGDQPQHF.

In this sample, this clone turned up a few times. The chain employs TRBV6-8 and TRBJ1-5; 11 nucleotides agree with TRBD1. This CDR3 is built from 13 residues. Trimming removed 10 bases from V and 4 bases from J; junction bases left unmatched: 3. CDR1 is MNHGY, CDR2 SAAAGT, per germline. In nucleotides, the CDR3 is TGTGCCACTGGACAGGGGGCAAATCAGCCCCAGCATTTT. Its translation: CATGQGANQPQHF.

The chain has TRBV30 and TRBJ1-4; 8 bases are shared with TRBD1. The CDR3 contains 13 residues. Unmatched junction bases numbered 5, after V lost 3 bases and J lost 8 bases. Germline loops: CDR1 GTSNPN, CDR2 SVGIG (reference sequence). The CDR3 DNA follows: TGTGCCTGGAGGGGACAGGTCGGAGAAAAACTGTTTTTT. Protein: CAWRGQVGEKLFF.

In its sample, this clone was seen a few times. The chain is built from TRBV9 and TRBJ2-3; D is undetermined. Per the germline V gene, CDR1 is SGDLS and CDR2 is YYNGEE. V lost 1 base, J lost 0 bases, and 15 bases lay in between. The CDR3 sequence is 17 residues long. The CDR3 spells CASSVFSSSLSTDTQYF. The CDR3 DNA reads as TGTGCCAGCAGCGTATTTTCTTCCAGCCTTAGCACAGATACGCAGTATTTT.

This clone was detected only a few times. J is TRBJ2-7 and V is TRBV11-3; D may be TRBD2 (7 bases). The V gene lost 5 bases and the J gene lost 2 bases, with 16 bases spanning the gap. The CDR3 is 15 amino acids. Per germline, CDR1 SGHNT and CDR2 YENEEA. This chain's CDR3 is CASSPYGGGPYEQYF. Written as DNA, the CDR3 is TGTGCCAGCAGCCCCTATGGGGGGGGCCCCTACGAGCAGTACTTC.

The chain couples TRBV5-1 to TRBJ2-7; D is uncertain. Germline V gene lookup returns CDR1 SGHRS and CDR2 YFSETQ. This CDR3 contains 14 residues. V lost 0 bases to trimming and J lost 2 bases, with 9 bases between them. In DNA, the CDR3 is TGCGCCAGCAGCTTGGGGAACGGTACCTACGAGCAGTACTTC. It is translated as CASSLGNGTYEQYF. Full variable domain (rest looked up from reference TRBV5-1 and TRBJ2-7): KAGVTQTPRYLIKTRGQQVTLSCSPISGHRSVSWYQQTPGQGLQFLFEYFSETQRNKGNFPGRFSGRQFSNSRSEMNVSTLELGDSALYLCASSLGNGTYEQYFGPGTRLTVT.

In DNA, the CDR3 is TGTGCCAGCAGCCAAGAAATTTGGGGGGCCAAAAACATTCAGTACTTC. It codes for CASSQEIWGAKNIQYF. The V and J genes are TRBV14 and TRBJ2-4, with D perhaps assigned TRBD1 or TRBD2 (5 bases each). V shed 0 bases and J shed 1 base, with 10 bases lying between them. Germline-derived CDR1 and CDR2 are SGHDN and FVKESK. The CDR3 totals 16 residues.

This clone occurred a few times. V gene TRBV11-3 combines with J gene TRBJ2-1, with 10 bases identical to TRBD2. This CDR3 region has 17 residues. The germline gives CDR1 SGHNT, CDR2 YENEEA. With V trimmed by 5 bases and J by 2 bases, 9 bases remained unmatched. The CDR3 region is CASSIRLAGGAYNEQFF. CDR3 nucleotide sequence: TGTGCCAGCAGCATACGCTTAGCGGGGGGCGCCTACAATGAGCAGTTCTTC.

V gene TRBV19 combines with J gene TRBJ2-3; D remains ambiguous. V shed 7 bases and J shed 0 bases, with 11 bases lying between them. Germline V CDR1 and CDR2: LNHDA, SQIVND (reference sequence). This CDR3 contains 14 residues. CDR3 loop: CASKLGSSTDTQYF. The CDR3 DNA reads as TGTGCCAGTAAACTTGGATCTAGCACAGATACGCAGTATTTT.

Judged by abundance, this clone is medium-sized. V is TRBV11-3 and J is TRBJ2-7, with 15 bases that match TRBD2. Per the germline V gene, CDR1 is SGHNT and CDR2 is YENEEA. V was clipped by 5 bases and J by 7 bases; unmatched bases: 3. The CDR3 is made up of 14 amino acids. CDR3: CASSHGLAGGEQYF. The CDR3 region has the DNA TGTGCCAGCAGCCACGGACTAGCGGGAGGGGAGCAGTACTTC.

The genes are TRBV29-1 and TRBJ2-7; 7 bases align to TRBD1. With V trimmed by 3 bases and J by 3 bases, 14 bases remained unmatched. CDR1 and CDR2 from the germline V gene are SQVTM and ANQGSEA. This CDR3 has 16 residues. CDR3 amino acids: CSVEERGQGTIYEQYF. CDR3 DNA sequence: TGCAGCGTTGAGGAGAGGGGGCAGGGAACGATCTACGAGCAGTACTTC.

The chain uses TRBV19 and TRBJ2-1, with D tentatively TRBD2 (5 bases). V gave up 10 bases and J gave up 6 bases, with 10 bases separating them. Germline CDR1 and CDR2: LNHDA and SQIVND (reference sequence). The CDR3 runs to 11 residues. CDR3: CATLAGNEQFF. CDR3 coding DNA: TGTGCCACCCTTGCGGGCAATGAGCAGTTCTTC.

CDR3: CAISESPGAPYEQYF. The CDR3 DNA follows: TGTGCCATCAGTGAGTCCCCGGGAGCGCCCTACGAGCAGTACTTC. This chain connects TRBV10-3 to TRBJ2-7; maybe TRBD2 (6 bases). This CDR3 comprises 15 residues. V gave up 0 bases and J gave up 2 bases, with 11 bases separating them. Germline V CDR1 and CDR2: ENHRY, SYGVKD.